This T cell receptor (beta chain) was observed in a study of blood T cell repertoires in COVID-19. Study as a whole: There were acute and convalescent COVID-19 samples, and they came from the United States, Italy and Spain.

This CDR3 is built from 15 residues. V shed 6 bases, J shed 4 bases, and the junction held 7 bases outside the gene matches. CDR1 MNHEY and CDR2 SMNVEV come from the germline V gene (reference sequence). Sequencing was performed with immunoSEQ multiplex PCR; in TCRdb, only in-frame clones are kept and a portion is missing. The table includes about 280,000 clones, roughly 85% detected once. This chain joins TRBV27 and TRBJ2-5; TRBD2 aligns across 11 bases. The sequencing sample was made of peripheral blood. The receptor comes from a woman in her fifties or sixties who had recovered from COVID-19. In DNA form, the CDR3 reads TGTGCCAGCAGCCCGACTAGCGGGGTAGGAGAGACCCAGTACTTC. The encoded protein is CASSPTSGVGETQYF.